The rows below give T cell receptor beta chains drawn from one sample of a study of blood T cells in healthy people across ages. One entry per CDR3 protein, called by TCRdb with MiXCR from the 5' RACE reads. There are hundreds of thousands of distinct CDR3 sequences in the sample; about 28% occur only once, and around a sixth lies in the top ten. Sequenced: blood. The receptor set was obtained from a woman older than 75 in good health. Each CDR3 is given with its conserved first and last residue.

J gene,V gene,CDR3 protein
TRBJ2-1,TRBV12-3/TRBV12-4,CASSPRQGAYNEQFF
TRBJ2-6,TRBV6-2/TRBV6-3,CASSLPPEIRDRGLLSGANVLTF
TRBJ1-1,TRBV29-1,CSVARGNTEAFF
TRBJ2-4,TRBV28,CASSPPGQVQAKNIQYF
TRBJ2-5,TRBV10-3,CAISTSLVAGGHISYQETQYF
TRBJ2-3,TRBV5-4,CASSPQSGSRDTQYF
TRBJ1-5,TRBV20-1,CSARDQSYQPQHF
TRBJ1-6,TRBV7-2,CASSVRGPSPLHF
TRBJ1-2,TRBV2,CASSPNTGVGYTF
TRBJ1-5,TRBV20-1,CSAQILAGRIGQPQHF
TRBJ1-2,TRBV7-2,CASIPGQSYGYTF
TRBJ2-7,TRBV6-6,CASSYGSGGSYEQYF
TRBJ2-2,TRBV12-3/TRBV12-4,CASTQGRGGELFF
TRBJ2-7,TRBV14,CASSPWRGHNEQYF
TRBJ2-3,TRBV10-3,CAISSSPFDTQYF
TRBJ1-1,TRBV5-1,CASSFSGEGPEAFF
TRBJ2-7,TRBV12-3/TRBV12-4,CANSLASTGGWYEQYF
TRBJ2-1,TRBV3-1,CASSQGSPTSYNEQFF
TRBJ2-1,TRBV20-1,CRAIGRGGYNEQFF
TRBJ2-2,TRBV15,CATISGGARDTGELFF
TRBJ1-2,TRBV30,CAWTLDRGDYTF
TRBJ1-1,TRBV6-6,CASTLHRRTEAFF
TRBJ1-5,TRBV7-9,CASGPGVGDADNQPQHF
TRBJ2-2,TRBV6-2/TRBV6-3,CASRRTSGGQTGELFF
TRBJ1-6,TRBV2,CASKDRANSPLHF
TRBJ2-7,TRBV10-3,CAISSGTFPHEQYF
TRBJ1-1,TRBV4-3,CASSQDWTGYYEAFF
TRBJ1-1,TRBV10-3,CAIINRAGGTEAFF
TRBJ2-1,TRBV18,CACSPGIKAGYHEQFF
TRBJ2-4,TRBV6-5,CASSYEAGGRNIQYF